Listed here are 24 T cell receptor beta chains from one sample, sequenced in a study of CD8 T cells in Susac syndrome (dated by TCRdb to about 2019). Library prep was done by the immunoSEQ multiplex PCR assay. RNA was extracted with the RNeasy kit and roughly 0.45 to 1 ug was reverse transcribed using random hexamers. TCRdb reprocessing: public reads trimmed at Q25 with fastp, clones called with MiXCR, in-frame beta chains kept. Rows are combined by CDR3 protein, so each entry shows the most common genes and DNA. This sample gives some 200,000 distinct CDR3 sequences in total; nearly 97% of them show up just once. Jointly, the top ten make up 0.098% of the sample. Sequenced material: CD4+ T cells from PBMCs. The receptors come from a human donor with Susac syndrome.

This rearrangement joins TRBV28 to TRBJ2-7; D is possibly TRBD1 (6 bases). The germline V and J ends were trimmed by 4 bases and 2 bases, with 15 bases remaining between them. The CDR3 is 15 amino acids. CDR1 is MDHEN and CDR2 is SYDVKM in the germline V gene. CDR3 amino acids: CASSSPGTPTYEQYF. CDR3 bases: TGTGCCAGCAGTTCCCCAGGGACACCTACCTACGAGCAGTACTTC.

The V call is TRBV29-1, the J call TRBJ1-1, with 9 bases that match TRBD1. Germline V gene data show CDR1 as SQVTM and CDR2 as ANQGSEA. This CDR3 has 14 residues. V lost 7 bases and J lost 0; bases outside the gene matches: 6. The CDR3 DNA is TGCAGCGCCGAGGACAGGGGATTGAACACTGAAGCTTTCTTT. This translates into CSAEDRGLNTEAFF.

V is TRBV12-3 or TRBV12-4 and J is TRBJ1-2, with D unclear. V was pared by 2 bases and J by 7 bases, with 8 bases between. The CDR3 is 12 amino acids. This CDR3 is CASSLRPRGYTF. In nucleotides, the CDR3 is TGTGCCAGCAGTTTAAGGCCACGTGGCTACACCTTC.

The rearrangement joins TRBV30 to TRBJ1-1; D is ambiguous. Per germline, CDR1 GTSNPN and CDR2 SVGIG (reference sequence). V lost 0 bases, J lost 3 bases, and 14 bases lay in between. The CDR3 sequence is 15 residues long. The CDR3 reads CAWSVTTGRDTEAFF. The CDR3, as DNA: TGTGCCTGGAGTGTAACGACGGGAAGGGACACTGAAGCTTTCTTT.

The chain joins TRBV30 to TRBJ1-2; D call uncertain. Trimming left V 2 bases short and J 8 bases short, with 12 bases between. Per germline, CDR1 GTSNPN and CDR2 SVGIG (reference sequence). There are 12 residues in the CDR3. The CDR3, as DNA: TGTGCCTGGAGTCTGGGTGTAGGCGGCTACACCTTC. It codes for CAWSLGVGGYTF. The complete variable domain, with remaining parts taken from reference TRBV30 and TRBJ1-2, reads SQTIHQWPATLVQPVGSPLSLECTVEGTSNPNLYWYRQAAGRGLQLLFYSVGIGQISSEVPQNLSASRPQDRQFILSSKKLLLSDSGFYLCAWSLGVGGYTFGSGTRLTVV.

This sequence joins TRBV7-2 and TRBJ1-6, with D unresolved. This CDR3 comprises 13 residues. V lost 5 bases, J lost 4 bases, and 6 bases lay in between. Per germline, CDR1 SGHTA and CDR2 FQGNSA. CDR3 coding DNA: TGTGCCAGCAGCCCACATTATAATTCACCCCTCCACTTT. Its protein product is CASSPHYNSPLHF.

V usage is TRBV6-5 and J usage is TRBJ2-7; D is possibly TRBD2 (5 bases). CDR1 is MNHEY, CDR2 SVGAGI, per germline. The CDR3 extends over 12 amino acids. Trimming cost V 0 bases and J 7 bases, with 7 bases left between them. Here the CDR3 reads CASSYSAGEQYF. Written as DNA, the CDR3 is TGTGCCAGCAGTTACTCGGCGGGTGAGCAGTACTTC.

The rearrangement uses TRBV6-2 or TRBV6-3 and TRBJ2-2, with a tentative D call TRBD1 (5 bases). CDR1 MNHEY and CDR2 SVGEGT come from the germline V gene. CDR3 length: 12 amino acids. The V end was cut by 6 bases, the J end by 5 bases, with 7 bases between. The CDR3 reads CASRGLTGELFF. CDR3 nucleotide sequence: TGTGCCAGCAGGGGGCTTACCGGGGAGCTGTTTTTT.

The chain joins TRBV15 to TRBJ1-1; D is undetermined. Germline V gives CDR1 LNHNV, CDR2 YYDKDF (reference sequence). Trimming took 6 bases from V and 3 from J, leaving 23 bases between them. The CDR3 is made up of 17 amino acids. DNA for the CDR3: TGTGCCACCAGGCAGTATATGGAGGGAGGTGGGGACACTGAAGCTTTCTTT. This codes for CATRQYMEGGGDTEAFF.

The chain recombines TRBV27 with TRBJ2-2; 9 nucleotides match TRBD1. The CDR3 is 16 residues long. Germline CDR1 and CDR2: MNHEY and SMNVEV (reference sequence). Losses at the gene ends were 6 bases for V and 4 bases for J; bases not matched to a gene: 9. CDR3 nucleotide sequence: TGTGCCAGCAGACCTCGAGGACAGGGGTCCACCGGGGAGCTGTTTTTT. Amino acids: CASRPRGQGSTGELFF.

The chain couples TRBV28 to TRBJ2-2; D unclear. CDR1 MDHEN and CDR2 SYDVKM come from the germline V gene. The V end lost 1 base, the J end lost 2 bases, and 11 bases lay between the germline ends. This CDR3 has 16 residues. The CDR3 DNA sequence: TGTGCCAGCAGTTTATTAATATCGGAAAACACCGGGGAGCTGTTTTTT. Protein: CASSLLISENTGELFF.

The chain uses TRBV5-1 and TRBJ2-7; 8 bases agree with TRBD2. The CDR3 is 14 residues long. V gave up 3 bases and J gave up 2 bases; unmatched junction bases: 4. The germline V gene encodes CDR1 SGHRS and CDR2 YFSETQ. The CDR3 loop reads CASSSTSATYEQYF. CDR3 coding DNA: TGCGCCAGCAGCTCGACTAGCGCGACCTACGAGCAGTACTTC.

The genes are TRBV20-1 and TRBJ1-6, with 7 nucleotides matching TRBD1. Germline CDR1 is DFQATT and CDR2 is SNEGSKA (reference sequence). CDR3 length equals 14 residues. Germline trimming cut 6 bases from V and 7 bases from J; bases unmatched to any gene: 9. CDR3 loop: CSAWDSSRNSPLHF. DNA of the CDR3: TGCAGTGCGTGGGACAGTTCGAGAAATTCACCCCTCCACTTT.

This chain joins TRBV4-1 and TRBJ2-4; TRBD1 aligns across 7 bases. Unmatched junction bases numbered 5, after V lost 5 bases and J lost 1 base. Germline V gives CDR1 MGHRA, CDR2 YSYEKL. The CDR3 loop spans 15 amino acids. The CDR3 is CASSVTGAAKNIQYF. The CDR3 nucleotides are TGCGCCAGCAGCGTAACAGGGGCTGCCAAAAACATTCAGTACTTC.

The chain has TRBV7-2 and TRBJ2-5, with D possibly matching TRBD1 (5 bases). This CDR3 is built from 12 residues. The germline CDR1 and CDR2 sequences are SGHTA and FQGNSA. V lost 0 bases, J lost 13 bases, and 12 bases lay in between. CDR3 amino acids: CASSLALRGLYF. DNA for the CDR3: TGTGCCAGCAGCTTAGCGCTAAGGGGCTTGTACTTC.

The chain combines TRBV7-2 with TRBJ2-3; D not certain. This CDR3 contains 14 residues. Trimming pared 1 base from V and 4 bases from J, leaving 9 bases between. Germline CDR1 is SGHTA and CDR2 is FQGNSA. The CDR3 is CASSLVHSADTQYF. In nucleotides, the CDR3 is TGTGCCAGCAGCTTAGTCCACTCGGCAGATACGCAGTATTTT.

The chain has TRBV25-1 and TRBJ1-2; D call uncertain. The germline CDR1 and CDR2 sequences are MGHDK and SYGVNS. CDR3 length: 14 amino acids. V lost 5 bases to trimming and J lost 0 bases, with 10 bases between them. The CDR3: CASSFAGTNYGYTF. CDR3 bases: TGTGCCAGCAGTTTTGCCGGGACTAACTATGGCTACACCTTC.

CDR3 in amino acids: CASSLSSPTQYF. The CDR3 region has the DNA TGTGCCAGCAGCTTATCTAGTCCCACCCAGTACTTC. V gene TRBV7-9 combines with J gene TRBJ2-5, with no clear D. The CDR3 loop spans 12 amino acids. Germline-derived CDR1 and CDR2 are SEHNR and FQNEAQ (reference sequence). Trimming took 2 bases from V and 8 from J, leaving 9 bases between them.

The rearrangement joins TRBV5-4 to TRBJ1-4; 10 positions agree with TRBD1. The V gene's germline CDR1 is SGHNT and CDR2 YYREEE (reference sequence). The trim removed 2 bases at V and 8 bases at J, leaving 3 bases unmatched. CDR3 length: 14 residues. In DNA, the CDR3 is TGTGCCAGCAGCTTCCGGGACAGGGGAGAAAAACTGTTTTTT. It is translated as CASSFRDRGEKLFF.

The chain links TRBV27 to TRBJ1-1; tentative D call: TRBD1 (5 bases). Germline V gene lookup returns CDR1 MNHEY and CDR2 SMNVEV (reference sequence). This CDR3 region has 14 residues. The germline V and J ends were trimmed by 6 bases and 5 bases, with 16 bases remaining between them. The DNA of the CDR3 is TGTGCCAGCAGCCCTGGCGGCAGGGTGACTGAAGCTTTCTTT. Amino acids: CASSPGGRVTEAFF.

CDR3 sequence reads: CASSQDLRNEQFF. The DNA of the CDR3 is TGTGCCAGCAGCCAAGATTTAAGGAATGAGCAGTTCTTC. V is TRBV3-1 and J is TRBJ2-1; D gene unclear. Germline lookup yields CDR1 LGHDT and CDR2 YNNKEL (reference sequence). The CDR3 runs to 13 residues. The V and J ends lost 0 bases and 7 bases respectively, with 7 bases between them.

The gene calls are TRBV20-1 and TRBJ1-1; no reliable D call. The CDR3 is 11 residues long. The V gene lost 7 bases and the J gene lost 2 bases, with 8 bases spanning the gap. Germline CDR1 reads DFQATT; CDR2 reads SNEGSKA (reference sequence). DNA for the CDR3: TGCAGTGTTTTGGATAACACTGAAGCTTTCTTT. Protein: CSVLDNTEAFF.

This chain links TRBV20-1 with TRBJ1-6; no definite D call. The germline CDR1 and CDR2 sequences are DFQATT and SNEGSKA (reference sequence). The CDR3 sequence is 14 residues long. V shed 0 bases and J shed 7 bases, with 10 bases lying between them. CDR3 residues: CSARDEFPNSPLHF. The CDR3 DNA is TGCAGTGCTAGAGACGAGTTCCCAAATTCACCCCTCCACTTT.

This clonotype was found once. The chain has TRBV29-1 and TRBJ2-1; D possibly uses TRBD1 or TRBD2 (5 bases each). V lost 7 bases to trimming and J lost 4 bases, with 11 bases between them. Germline lookup yields CDR1 SQVTM and CDR2 ANQGSEA. CDR3 length equals 12 residues. The CDR3, as DNA: TGCAGCGCCGGGACCGATTACAATGAGCAGTTCTTC. Translating it yields CSAGTDYNEQFF.